Listed below are T cell receptor beta chains from one sample, sequenced in a study of neurological immune-mediated disorders. TCRdb used MiXCR to reprocess the 5' RACE reads, holding one entry per CDR3 protein. The top ten hold approximately 42% of the sample, which has 14,000 or so distinct CDR3 sequences, about 13% seen once. Sequenced sample: CD8+ T cells from blood. The receptors shown here come from a female donor with HTLV-1-associated myelopathy (HAM/TSP). Each CDR3 is given with its conserved first and last residue. D genes are given only for firm matches. Not all rows give a size; the values are once, few, many and, for expanded clones, a class.

TRBV3-1,many,TRBJ2-1,-,TGTGCCACCCAAAGAGGGGCCAATGAGCAGTTCTTC,CATQRGANEQFF
TRBV27,many,TRBJ2-1,TRBD2,TGTGCCAGGATACTAGCGGCGACTTACAATGAGCAGTTCTTC,CARILAATYNEQFF
TRBV7-6,many,TRBJ2-1,TRBD2,TGTGCCAGCAGCTCCCGGGACTACTACAATGAGCAGTTCTTC,CASSSRDYYNEQFF
TRBV20-1,many,TRBJ2-5,TRBD2,TGCAGTGCTAGAGAGCCCGGGGGGGCCTTTGAAGAGACCCAGTACTTC,CSAREPGGAFEETQYF
TRBV15,once,TRBJ2-1,-,TGTGCCACCAGCACACAGGCGGGCGATGAGCAGTTCTTC,CATSTQAGDEQFF
TRBV10-3,many,TRBJ1-3,-,TGTGCCATCATGGGGTCCCAACATGGAAACACCATATATTTT,CAIMGSQHGNTIYF
TRBV5-4,many,TRBJ2-7,TRBD2,TGTGCCAGCAGCTTCTCGTCACTAGCGAGCGAGCAGTACTTC,CASSFSSLASEQYF
TRBV4-1,many,TRBJ2-7,-,TGCGCCAGCAGCCAAGATGCAAGGTCCTACGAGCAGTACTTC,CASSQDARSYEQYF
TRBV29-1,many,TRBJ2-5,TRBD1,TGCAGCGTTGAAAATTCGGTTTACTTGGGCAGGGGGCTAACGGAGACCCAGTACTTC,CSVENSVYLGRGLTETQYF
TRBV9,many,TRBJ1-3,-,TGTGCCAGCAGCGTAGATGGAAACACCATATATTTT,CASSVDGNTIYF
TRBV7-9,-,TRBJ2-1,-,TGTGCCAGCAGCTTGGTTGGGGCCCTTGGGAATGAGCAGTTCTTC,CASSLVGALGNEQFF
TRBV29-1,many,TRBJ2-2,-,TGCAGCGTTCGGCTCCCTACTAACACCGGGGAGCTGTTTTTT,CSVRLPTNTGELFF
TRBV5-1,many,TRBJ2-1,TRBD1,TGCGCCAGCAGCTTGGACAGGGGCGATGAGCAGTTCTTC,CASSLDRGDEQFF
TRBV10-3,many,TRBJ2-7,-,TGTGCCATCTCCGAGGAGGGGGACGAGCAGTACTTC,CAISEEGDEQYF
TRBV29-1,many,TRBJ1-2,-,TGCAGCGTTGAAGCAATGGGCTATGGCTACACCTTC,CSVEAMGYGYTF
TRBV6-5,many,TRBJ1-4,-,TGTGCCAGCAGTCCCTCCACAACTAATGAAAAACTGTTTTTT,CASSPSTTNEKLFF
TRBV29-1,many,TRBJ2-7,-,TGCAGCGTCGTATCTTTTACTCAGCGGAGCTCCTACGAGCAGTACTTC,CSVVSFTQRSSYEQYF
TRBV25-1,-,TRBJ1-6,-,TGTGCCAGCAGTGCACTAGGGCCCTATAATTCACCCATCCACTTT,CASSALGPYNSPIHF
TRBV12-5,medium-sized,TRBJ2-7,-,TGTGCTAGTGGTTTGGAATCGACTACGGTAGAGCAGTACTTC,CASGLESTTVEQYF
TRBV7-2,many,TRBJ1-3,-,TGTGCCAGCAGCTTGCGGCTCCACGACTCTGGAAACACCATATATTTT,CASSLRLHDSGNTIYF
TRBV4-1,many,TRBJ2-1,-,TGCGCCAGCAGCCAACATACTAATGAGCAGTTCTTC,CASSQHTNEQFF
TRBV15,many,TRBJ1-3,-,TGTGCCACCAGCAGCCGACCATACGGCCAGGACACCATATATTTT,CATSSRPYGQDTIYF
TRBV9,many,TRBJ2-5,-,TGTGCCAGCAGCGTAGCTTCCGGACAAGAGACCCAGTACTTC,CASSVASGQETQYF
TRBV5-1,many,TRBJ1-4,-,TGCGCCAGCAGGCCGGAGGAAAATGAAAAACTGTTTTTT,CASRPEENEKLFF
TRBV7-9,many,TRBJ2-2,-,TGTGCCAGCAGCTCCGACAAGAACACCGGGGAGCTGTTTTTT,CASSSDKNTGELFF
TRBV9,few,TRBJ2-2,-,TGTGCCAGCAGCCCGACGAGGGACCAGAACACCGGGAAGCTGTTTTTT,CASSPTRDQNTGKLFF
TRBV6-5,many,TRBJ2-1,TRBD2,TGTGCCAGCACCGGGGGGTACGCGGGCAATGAGCAGTTCTTC,CASTGGYAGNEQFF
TRBV15,-,TRBJ1-4,-,TGTGCCACCAGCAGAGATCGAGGGGCTAATGAAAAACTGTTTTTT,CATSRDRGANEKLFF
TRBV6-6,many,TRBJ1-1,-,TGTGCCAGCAGTTATGGCCAGGCCGGCACTGAAGCTTTCTTT,CASSYGQAGTEAFF
TRBV20-1,many,TRBJ2-1,-,TGCAGTGCTAGAGATTTCGGTAGCTCCGACAATGAGCAGTTCTTC,CSARDFGSSDNEQFF
TRBV6-2/TRBV6-3,many,TRBJ2-7,-,TGTGCCAGCAGTTACGGACAGAGCTCCTACGAGCAGTACTTC,CASSYGQSSYEQYF
TRBV5-8,many,TRBJ2-3,-,TGTGCCAGCAGCTTGGCCCACACTGCTTATACGCAGTATTTT,CASSLAHTAYTQYF
TRBV7-7,many,TRBJ1-1,-,TGTGCTAGCAGCTTCGGTCCGAACACTGAAGCTTTCTTT,CASSFGPNTEAFF
TRBV5-5,many,TRBJ2-1,-,TGTGCCAGCAGACATGAGGTACACAATGAGCAGTTCTTC,CASRHEVHNEQFF
TRBV7-6,many,TRBJ2-6,TRBD2,TGTGCCAGCAGCGAACGCGGGGGGGGCGCTGGGGCCAACGTCCTGACTTTC,CASSERGGGAGANVLTF
TRBV27,many,TRBJ2-5,TRBD1,TGTGCCAGCAGGGGGGACAGGGGGCGCAGTGCGCCCCAGTACTTC,CASRGDRGRSAPQYF
TRBV4-2,many,TRBJ2-1,-,TGTGCCAGCAGCCAAGTTCCCGAGTACAATGAGCAGTTCTTC,CASSQVPEYNEQFF